By share, the clone carrying this T cell receptor beta chain counts as medium-sized. Its antigen is unidentified. The data belong to a study of vaccination and CD4 T cells after COVID-19. The wider study: The cells in question were stimulated using overlapping spike peptides derived from SARS-CoV-2, HCoV-NL63, HCoV-OC43 and HCoV-229E.

This sample's treatment: roughly 10-day PBMC culture with coronavirus spike peptide pools or control peptides (ViraFEST assay). With peptide pools, ViraFEST first expanded antigen-specific T cells and afterwards sequenced their TCRs. Sequencing of DNA taken from cultured CD4+ T cells relied on the Oncomine TCR Beta short-read assay. Someone extracted genomic DNA from cultured CD4+ T cells. TCRdb passed the PCR reads through MiXCR, listing each CDR3 protein once. The profile shows some 11,000 distinct CDR3 sequences, around 48% of them singletons. This clonotype was sampled from a human donor who had recovered from COVID-19. The material sequenced was CD4+ T cells from blood, cultured in vitro.

Here the CDR3 reads CSARGTPGIGYNEQFF. The CDR3 DNA follows: TGCAGTGCTAGAGGCACCCCCGGGATCGGGTACAATGAGCAGTTCTTC. This chain uses TRBV20-1 with TRBJ2-1, with D possibly matching TRBD2 (5 bases). The CDR3 sequence is 16 residues long. Trimming took off 1 base at V and 4 bases at J, with 17 bases between the two ends. The germline gives CDR1 DFQATT, CDR2 SNEGSKA (reference sequence).